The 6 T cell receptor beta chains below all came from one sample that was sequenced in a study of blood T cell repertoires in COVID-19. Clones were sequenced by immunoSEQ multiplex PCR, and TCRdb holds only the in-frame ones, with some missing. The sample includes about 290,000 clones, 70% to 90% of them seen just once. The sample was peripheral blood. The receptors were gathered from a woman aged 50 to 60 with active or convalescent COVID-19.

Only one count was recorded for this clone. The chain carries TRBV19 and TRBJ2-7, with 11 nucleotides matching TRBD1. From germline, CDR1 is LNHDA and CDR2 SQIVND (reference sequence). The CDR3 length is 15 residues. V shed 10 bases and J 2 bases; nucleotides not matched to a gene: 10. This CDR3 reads CATRTSGQGAYEQYF. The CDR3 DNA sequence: TGTGCCACCAGAACATCGGGACAGGGGGCCTACGAGCAGTACTTC.

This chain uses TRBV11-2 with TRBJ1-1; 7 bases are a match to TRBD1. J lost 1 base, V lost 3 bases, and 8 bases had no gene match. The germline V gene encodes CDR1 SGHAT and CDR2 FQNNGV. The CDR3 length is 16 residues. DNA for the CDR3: TGTGCCAGCAGCTTTCCCTTTAAGGGGGCGAACACTGAAGCTTTCTTT. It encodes CASSFPFKGANTEAFF.

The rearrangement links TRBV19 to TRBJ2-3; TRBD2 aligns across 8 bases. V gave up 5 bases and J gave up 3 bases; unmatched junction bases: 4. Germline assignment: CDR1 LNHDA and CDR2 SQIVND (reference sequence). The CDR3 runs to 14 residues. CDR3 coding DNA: TGTGCCAGTAGTTCTGGACTAGCAACAGATACGCAGTATTTT. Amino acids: CASSSGLATDTQYF.

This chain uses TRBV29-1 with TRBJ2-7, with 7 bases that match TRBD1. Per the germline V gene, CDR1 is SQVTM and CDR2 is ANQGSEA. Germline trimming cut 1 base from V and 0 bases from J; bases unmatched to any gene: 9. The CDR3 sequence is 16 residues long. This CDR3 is CSVEGRQGASSYEQYF. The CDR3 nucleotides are TGCAGCGTTGAAGGGCGACAGGGCGCGAGCTCCTACGAGCAGTACTTC.

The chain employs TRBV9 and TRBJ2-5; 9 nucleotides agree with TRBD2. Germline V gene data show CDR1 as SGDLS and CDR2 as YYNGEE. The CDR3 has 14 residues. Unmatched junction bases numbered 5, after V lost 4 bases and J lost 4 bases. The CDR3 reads CASSPRLAVETQYF. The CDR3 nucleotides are TGTGCCAGCAGCCCCCGACTAGCGGTAGAGACCCAGTACTTC.

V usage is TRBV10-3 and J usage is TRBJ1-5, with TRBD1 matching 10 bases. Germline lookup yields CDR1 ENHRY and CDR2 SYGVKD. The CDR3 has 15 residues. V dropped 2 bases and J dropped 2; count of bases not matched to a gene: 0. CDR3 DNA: TGTGCCATCAGTGAGGGGACAGGGGGCAATCAGCCCCAGCATTTT. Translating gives CAISEGTGGNQPQHF.